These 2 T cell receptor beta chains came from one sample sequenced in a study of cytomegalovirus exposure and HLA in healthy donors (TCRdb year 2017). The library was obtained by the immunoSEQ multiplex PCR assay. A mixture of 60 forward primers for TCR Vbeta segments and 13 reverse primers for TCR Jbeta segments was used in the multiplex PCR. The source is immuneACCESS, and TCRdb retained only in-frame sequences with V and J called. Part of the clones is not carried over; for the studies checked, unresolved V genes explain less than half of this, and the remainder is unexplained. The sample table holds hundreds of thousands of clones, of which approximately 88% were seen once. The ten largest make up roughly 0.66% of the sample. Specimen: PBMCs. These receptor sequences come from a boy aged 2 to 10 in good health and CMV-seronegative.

The DNA of the CDR3 is TGTGCCAGCAGCCCGCGACTAGCGGGGGGAAGAGTTGGAGAGACCCAGTACTTC. Residues: CASSPRLAGGRVGETQYF. V usage is TRBV7-8 and J usage is TRBJ2-5; 13 bases agree with TRBD2. Germline-derived CDR1 and CDR2 are SGHVS and FQNEAQ. The CDR3 runs 18 residues. Losses at the gene ends were 5 bases for V and 4 bases for J; bases not matched to a gene: 13.

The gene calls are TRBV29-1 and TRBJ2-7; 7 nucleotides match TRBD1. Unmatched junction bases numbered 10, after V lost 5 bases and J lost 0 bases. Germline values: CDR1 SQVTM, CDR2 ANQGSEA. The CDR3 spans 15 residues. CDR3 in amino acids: CSVISGQQSSYEQYF. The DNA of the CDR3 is TGCAGCGTTATCTCGGGACAGCAATCCTCCTACGAGCAGTACTTC.